Listed below are T cell receptor beta chains from one sample, sequenced in a study of CD8 T cells in ankylosing spondylitis. In TCRdb, the 5' RACE reads were re-called with MiXCR into one record per CDR3 protein. This table has about 800,000 distinct CDR3 sequences, approximately 10% appearing once. The sequenced sample consisted of blood, either unsorted or a sorted T cell fraction (not recorded which). The receptors were gathered from a male donor with ankylosing spondylitis. Both conserved end residues are part of each CDR3. Each record gives: J gene, V gene, CDR3 length, clone size, D gene, CDR3 DNA, CDR3 protein. D genes are given only for firm matches. Rows may omit the clone size; those that give it use once, few, many or a size class.

>TRBJ2-3|TRBV7-9|15|few|-
TGTGCCAGCAGCTTAAGATCATTGTCCACAGATACGCAGTATTTT
CASSLRSLSTDTQYF
>TRBJ2-3|TRBV20-1|12|few|-
TGCAGTGCTAGTCGCTACCCAGATACGCAGTATTTT
CSASRYPDTQYF
>TRBJ1-5|TRBV20-1|13|many|-
TGCAGTGCTCTTGGGGACTCCTCAAAGCCCCAGCATTTT
CSALGDSSKPQHF
>TRBJ2-1|TRBV7-9|15|few|TRBD2
TGTGCCAGCAGCGAAGGACTAGCGGGAAACGATGAGCAGTTCTTC
CASSEGLAGNDEQFF
>TRBJ2-1|TRBV2|14|-|TRBD2
TGTGCCAGCGTTAGCGGGACCATCTACAATGAGCAGTTCTTC
CASVSGTIYNEQFF
>TRBJ1-4|TRBV20-1|14|-|-
TGCAGTGCTCTTCCAGGGGTCGGGACCGAAAAACTGTTTTTT
CSALPGVGTEKLFF
>TRBJ2-3|TRBV4-2|17|-|-
TGTGCCAGCAGCCAAGATCGCAGTAAGGTTAGCACAGATACGCAGTATTTT
CASSQDRSKVSTDTQYF
>TRBJ2-3|TRBV29-1|14|few|-
TGCAGCGTTGAAACTATTCATGGGACAGATACGCAGTATTTT
CSVETIHGTDTQYF
>TRBJ2-5|TRBV20-1|15|many|TRBD1
TGCAGTGCTAGAGATGAACAGGGGGCGGGAGAGACCCAGTACTTC
CSARDEQGAGETQYF
>TRBJ1-2|TRBV6-2/TRBV6-3|14|-|-
TGTGCCAGCAGGAACAGACGAGCTAACTATGGCTACACCTTC
CASRNRRANYGYTF
>TRBJ2-1|TRBV6-1|15|-|-
TGTGCCAGCAGTGAAGGGCTGGTTTCCTACAATGAGCAGTTCTTC
CASSEGLVSYNEQFF
>TRBJ1-1|TRBV5-5|15|-|-
TGTGCCAGCAGCTGGACCCTATCGGAGAACACTGAAGCTTTCTTT
CASSWTLSENTEAFF
>TRBJ1-5|TRBV20-1|13|-|-
TGCAGTGCTAGTAGGTCTCAAGATCAGCCCCAGCATTTT
CSASRSQDQPQHF
>TRBJ2-3|TRBV5-1|17|few|-
TGCGCCAGCAGGTTTGGGTACGGCGAAGTAAGCACAGATACGCAGTATTTT
CASRFGYGEVSTDTQYF
>TRBJ1-2|TRBV27|15|-|-
TGTGCCAGCAGTTTAACCCGACCTAGTGAGGGTGGCTACACCTTC
CASSLTRPSEGGYTF
>TRBJ1-1|TRBV29-1|11|many|-
TGCAGCGTGGCCGTCCAGGGGAAAGCTTTCTTT
CSVAVQGKAFF
>TRBJ2-7|TRBV10-3|17|few|TRBD2
TGTGCCATCAGTGATTCGACCCGTGGGAGGGTGCACTACGAGCAGTACTTC
CAISDSTRGRVHYEQYF
>TRBJ2-1|TRBV12-3/TRBV12-4|15|many|-
TGTGCCAGCAGACGACTAGGAAGCTCCTACAATGAGCAGTTCTTC
CASRRLGSSYNEQFF
>TRBJ1-2|TRBV7-2|15|few|-
TGTGCCAGCAGCTTCGCTGGGGGCAGCAACTATGGCTACACCTTC
CASSFAGGSNYGYTF
>TRBJ1-1|TRBV15|13|few|-
TGTGCCACCAGCAAAGTCCGACAGGACGAAGCTTTCTTT
CATSKVRQDEAFF
>TRBJ2-7|TRBV21-1|18|-|-
TGTGCCAGCAGCAAAGCTAGCGGTCGGGGGCTGGAGACCTCCGAGCAGTACTTC
CASSKASGRGLETSEQYF
>TRBJ2-2|TRBV18|13|many|-
TGTGCCAGCTTGACAGAGAACACCGGGGAGCTGTTTTTT
CASLTENTGELFF
>TRBJ1-1|TRBV29-1|13|many|-
TGCAGCGTTAGGACAGTACCGAACACTGAAGCTTTCTTT
CSVRTVPNTEAFF
>TRBJ2-6|TRBV27|16|many|-
TGTGCCAGCAGCAAATATGGGGTCTCGGGGGCCAACGTCCTGACTTTC
CASSKYGVSGANVLTF
>TRBJ2-2|TRBV20-1|16|few|-
TGCAGTGCTAACCCCGCTGACAGAAGGATCACCGGGGAGCTGTTTTTT
CSANPADRRITGELFF
>TRBJ1-2|TRBV7-9|15|-|-
TGTGCCAGCAGCGGCGGGGGGGTTGGCCTTGGTGGCTACACCTTC
CASSGGGVGLGGYTF
>TRBJ1-6|TRBV7-6|16|-|-
TGTGCCAGCAGCCCAATCCCCGGGCAGGCCGATTCACCCCTCCACTTT
CASSPIPGQADSPLHF
>TRBJ2-3|TRBV20-1|11|many|-
TGCAGTGCTACAGCTACAGATACGCAGTATTTT
CSATATDTQYF
>TRBJ2-3|TRBV2|14|few|TRBD2
TGTGCCAGCAAAATTAGCGGGCCCACAGATACGCAGTATTTT
CASKISGPTDTQYF
>TRBJ2-1|TRBV4-1|18|-|TRBD1
TGCGCCAGCAGCCAGGGCCATTGGGACAGGGGGCTATACAATGAGCAGTTCTTC
CASSQGHWDRGLYNEQFF
>TRBJ1-1|TRBV29-1|12|many|-
TGCAGCACCGGGACACAGAACACTGAAGCTTTCTTT
CSTGTQNTEAFF
>TRBJ2-1|TRBV29-1|14|many|TRBD2
TGCAGCGCCGGCGGACTAGCGGAGAACAATGAGCAGTTCTTC
CSAGGLAENNEQFF
>TRBJ1-2|TRBV7-2|14|few|-
TGTGCCAGCAGCCCCGCCGGGCAGAACTATGGCTACACCTTC
CASSPAGQNYGYTF
>TRBJ1-1|TRBV7-3|14|-|-
TGTGCCAGCAGCTTAAACTCACAGGGCACTGAAGCTTTCTTT
CASSLNSQGTEAFF
>TRBJ1-6|TRBV6-1|14|few|-
TGTGCCAGCAGCCTACGGGACACACTTTCACCCCTCCACTTT
CASSLRDTLSPLHF
>TRBJ2-5|TRBV20-1|14|few|-
TGCAGTGCTAGGGTTTCGGGGTTCCAAGAGACCCAGTACTTC
CSARVSGFQETQYF
>TRBJ2-3|TRBV7-8|16|-|-
TGTGCCAGCAGCTTAGCCCTAGGCGGGGCGTTAGATACGCAGTATTTT
CASSLALGGALDTQYF
>TRBJ2-3|TRBV12-3/TRBV12-4|16|-|TRBD2
TGTGCCAGCAGTTTAAGCCTAGCGGGGACCACAGATACGCAGTATTTT
CASSLSLAGTTDTQYF
>TRBJ1-1|TRBV6-5|12|-|-
TGTGCCAGCAGTCGGAACAGGGCCAAGGCTTTCTTT
CASSRNRAKAFF
>TRBJ2-3|TRBV20-1|14|few|-
TGCAGTGGTATGGGACTGGGCATCGGAGATACGCAGTATTTT
CSGMGLGIGDTQYF
>TRBJ2-1|TRBV18|17|-|TRBD2
TGTGCCAGCTCACCCTTTGCGGGAGAGGGTTCCTACAATGAGCAGTTCTTC
CASSPFAGEGSYNEQFF
>TRBJ1-2|TRBV10-3|12|few|-
TGTGCCATCAGTGACAGGGGATCGGTTTACACCTTC
CAISDRGSVYTF
>TRBJ2-7|TRBV20-1|14|many|-
TGCAGTGTTGGAGGAGGGGCGGGTGCCTACGAGCAGTACTTC
CSVGGGAGAYEQYF
>TRBJ1-1|TRBV20-1|13|few|-
TGCAGTGCTAGTCTCTTGGGACCAGGAGAAGCTTTCTTT
CSASLLGPGEAFF
>TRBJ1-4|TRBV14|15|few|-
TGTGCCAGCAGCCAAGACCCCGTTTGGGGCGAAAAACTGTTTTTT
CASSQDPVWGEKLFF
>TRBJ2-7|TRBV4-1|17|-|TRBD2
TGCGCCAGCAGCCCCACCCAGGGACTAGCGGGAGTGGGCGAGCAGTACTTC
CASSPTQGLAGVGEQYF